Shown below are 22 T cell receptor beta chains from a single sample sequenced in a study of Graves' ophthalmopathy and Graves' hyperthyroidism. Transcripts of RNA were the source for amplifying TCR beta CDR3 regions. RT-PCR with HTBI primers came first, then second-round multiplex PCR. TCRdb re-called the multiplex PCR reads through MiXCR, storing one row per CDR3 protein. The repertoire holds roughly 600,000 distinct CDR3 sequences, roughly 39% seen once, with about 4.2% in the top ten. Sequencing input: peripheral blood or thyroid tissue (not recorded which). Receptors were obtained from an adult man with Graves' hyperthyroidism.

This clonotype was detected once. J is TRBJ2-2 and V is TRBV30, with TRBD1 as a possible D gene (5 bases). The tail of the sequence fits TRBJ1-4 better, so the J call may be wrong. Germline V gene sequence: CDR1 GTSNPN, CDR2 SVGIG (reference sequence). This CDR3 has 13 amino acids. CDR3 coding DNA: TGTGCCTGGAATGGCCGGGACAATGAAAAACTGTTTTTT. The encoded protein is CAWNGRDNEKLFF.

This clonotype came up many times. The rearrangement links TRBV20-1 to TRBJ1-2, with a weak D call TRBD1 (5 bases). Trimming removed 3 bases at V and 4 bases at J, with 15 bases between. Germline V gives CDR1 DFQATT, CDR2 SNEGSKA (reference sequence). CDR3 length equals 14 residues. CDR3 DNA: TGCAGTGCTAGTACTTCAGGGAAGGTCTATGGCTACACCTTC. Protein: CSASTSGKVYGYTF.

This clonotype was seen at least ten times. The J gene is TRBJ2-7, the V gene TRBV7-2, with D perhaps TRBD1 (6 bases). CDR3 size: 13 residues. V gave up 4 bases and J gave up 2 bases, with 9 bases separating them. The germline gives CDR1 SGHTA, CDR2 FQGNSA. In nucleotides, the CDR3 is TGTGCCAGCAGCTCACAGGGCACCTACGAGCAGTACTTC. Amino acid sequence: CASSSQGTYEQYF.

With respect to this clonotype: A read error may be the cause here, since a much bigger clone is one base away. The rearrangement joins TRBV7-9 to TRBJ1-2; 10 bases agree with TRBD1. The CDR3 contains 17 residues. Germline V lookup: CDR1 SEHNR, CDR2 FQNEAQ (reference sequence). The DNA of the CDR3 is TGCGCCAGCAGCTCACAGGGACAGGGGTGTGGGGACTATGGCTACACCTTC. It encodes CASSSQGQGCGDYGYTF.

This clonotype was seen many times. The rearrangement uses TRBV20-1 and TRBJ1-5; 7 bases match TRBD1. Losses at the gene ends were 6 bases for V and 3 bases for J; bases not matched to a gene: 11. Per germline, CDR1 DFQATT and CDR2 SNEGSKA (reference sequence). The CDR3 length is 15 residues. CDR3 DNA: TGCAGTGCCAAACTCCCGGACAGGTTCAATCAGCCCCAGCATTTT. As protein: CSAKLPDRFNQPQHF.

V gene TRBV4-1 combines with J gene TRBJ1-4, with 7 bases lining up with TRBD1. V was pared by 1 base and J by 8 bases, with 10 bases of the junction left unmatched. Germline V gene sequence: CDR1 MGHRA, CDR2 YSYEKL. There are 16 residues in the CDR3. CDR3 nucleotides: TGCGCCAGCAGCCAAGCCCTGACAGGGCCCAGCGAAAAACTGTTTTTT. Protein product: CASSQALTGPSEKLFF.

The rearrangement joins TRBV27 to TRBJ1-2, with D possibly being TRBD1 (6 bases). Trimming pared 4 bases from V and 7 bases from J, leaving 13 bases between. This CDR3 has 13 amino acids. The germline gives CDR1 MNHEY, CDR2 SMNVEV (reference sequence). This CDR3 is CASSSTGAGGYTF. The DNA of the CDR3 is TGTGCCAGCAGTTCCACGGGGGCGGGTGGCTACACCTTC.

The chain combines TRBV6-1 with TRBJ2-7; 7 bases map to TRBD1. With 8 bases clipped from V and 3 bases from J, the junction kept 4 bases outside the gene matches. The CDR3 sequence is 12 residues long. Germline-derived CDR1 and CDR2 are MNHNS and SASEGT. In nucleotides, the CDR3 is TGTGCCAGCGGGACAGATTACTACGAGCAGTACTTC. Its translation is CASGTDYYEQYF.

This clonotype was found many times. This chain joins TRBV20-1 and TRBJ1-2; no firm D call. There are 14 residues in the CDR3. Germline CDR1 is DFQATT and CDR2 is SNEGSKA (reference sequence). V shed 3 bases and J shed 4 bases, with 15 bases lying between them. The CDR3 DNA reads TGCAGTGCTAGCCTAGGGCGGGAGGGCTATGGCTACACCTTC. This sequence encodes CSASLGREGYGYTF.

This clonotype was counted ten times or more. This chain links TRBV6-5 with TRBJ1-6; D unresolved. Between the trimmed V and J ends, which lost 6 bases and 10 bases, there was a span of 10 bases. This CDR3 contains 12 residues. Germline values: CDR1 MNHEY, CDR2 SVGAGI. CDR3 residues: CASSRGRSPLHF. Written as DNA, the CDR3 is TGTGCCAGCAGCCGAGGGAGATCACCCCTCCACTTT.

This chain uses TRBV29-1 with TRBJ2-5; TRBD2 might be the D (5 bases). CDR3 length: 12 residues. V was cut by 8 bases and J by 5 bases, with 15 bases left in between. CDR1 and CDR2 (germline): SQVTM, ANQGSEA. CDR3 protein: CSLTAGSETQYF. The CDR3 coding sequence is TGCAGCCTCACGGCGGGCAGCGAGACCCAGTACTTC.

This clonotype was counted at least ten times. The V gene is TRBV5-1, the J gene TRBJ1-1, with D perhaps matching TRBD1 (5 bases). The V gene's germline CDR1 is SGHRS and CDR2 YFSETQ. Trimming left V 3 bases short and J 1 base short, with 10 bases between. The CDR3 contains 14 residues. CDR3 sequence: CASSSEGQNTEAFF. DNA of the CDR3: TGCGCCAGCAGCTCAGAAGGACAGAACACTGAAGCTTTCTTT.

This clonotype was detected many times. In DNA form, the CDR3 reads TGCAGTGCTCCAAGGGGGCCGGGGGGCTACACCTTC. It yields the protein CSAPRGPGGYTF. The V call is TRBV20-1, the J call TRBJ1-2; 7 bases align to TRBD1. Trimming removed 5 bases from V and 8 bases from J; junction bases left unmatched: 8. Germline V lookup: CDR1 DFQATT, CDR2 SNEGSKA (reference sequence). The CDR3 length is 12 residues.

The rearrangement links TRBV7-2 to TRBJ2-7; TRBD2 matches at 12 bases. This CDR3 comprises 17 residues. V shed 6 bases, J shed 4 bases, and the junction held 13 bases outside the gene matches. Looked up from germline, CDR1 is SGHTA and CDR2 is FQGNSA. The CDR3 nucleotides read TGTGCCAGCAGTTTCGGACTAGCGGGGAACCAGGGGTACGAGCAGTACTTC. It codes for CASSFGLAGNQGYEQYF.

In DNA, the CDR3 is TGTGCCACCAGTGATTCGACAGGGGGCGTCTCTGGGGCCAACGTCCTGACTTTC. Amino acid sequence: CATSDSTGGVSGANVLTF. V usage is TRBV24-1 and J usage is TRBJ2-6; 10 nucleotides match TRBD1. With V trimmed by 2 bases and J by 0 bases, 3 bases remained unmatched. CDR1 is KGHDR, CDR2 SFDVKD, per germline. The CDR3 loop spans 18 amino acids.

This clonotype came up many times. This chain links TRBV5-8 with TRBJ1-2, with D possibly being TRBD1 (6 bases). V shed 4 bases and J shed 7 bases, with 20 bases lying between them. Germline loops: CDR1 SGHTS, CDR2 YDEGEE. There are 15 residues in the CDR3. As DNA, the CDR3 is TGTGCCAGCAGCAAGGACAGCCCCCTAAGGGGTGGCTACACCTTC. Translated, it gives CASSKDSPLRGGYTF. Full variable domain (missing parts from reference TRBV5-8 and TRBJ1-2): EAGVTQSPTHLIKTRGQQATLRCSPISGHTSVYWYQQALGLGLQFLLWYDEGEERNRGNFPPRFSGRQFPNYSSELNVNALELEDSALYLCASSKDSPLRGGYTFGSGTRLTVV.

Turning to this clonotype: A single base separates this from a much larger clone, so it may be a read error. The rearrangement uses TRBV25-1 and TRBJ2-5, with 7 positions matching TRBD1. The end of the DNA aligns better with TRBJ2-7, so the J call may be wrong. Germline CDR1 is MGHDK and CDR2 is SYGVNS. The length of the CDR3 is 16 residues. CDR3 sequence (DNA): TGTGCCAGCAGTCCCCCATCGGGACAGTCCATCCACGAGCAGTACTTC. It is translated as CASSPPSGQSIHEQYF.

The chain links TRBV20-1 to TRBJ1-1, with D possibly TRBD1 on 5 matching bases. The CDR3 has 15 amino acids. Germline CDR1 reads DFQATT; CDR2 reads SNEGSKA (reference sequence). CDR3 coding DNA: TGCAGGGGTAGACCCGCGGGACGGATGAACACTGAAGCTTTCTTT. Amino acids: CRGRPAGRMNTEAFF.

Many counts were recorded for this clonotype. The V call is TRBV19, the J call TRBJ2-5, with a weak D call TRBD2 (7 bases). V was shortened by 3 bases and J by 4 bases, with 12 bases between the two germline ends. Germline V gives CDR1 LNHDA, CDR2 SQIVND (reference sequence). The CDR3 runs 14 residues. The CDR3 loop reads CASSISGGSETQYF. The CDR3 bases are TGTGCCAGTAGTATCTCGGGGGGCTCAGAGACCCAGTACTTC. Supplemented by reference TRBV19 and TRBJ2-5, the full variable domain reads DGGITQSPKYLFRKEGQNVTLSCEQNLNHDAMYWYRQDPGQGLRLIYYSQIVNDFQKGDIAEGYSVSREKKESFPLTVTSAQKNPTAFYLCASSISGGSETQYFGPGTRLLVL.

Concerning this clonotype itself: The DNA is omitted, as the CDR3 cannot be located on it reliably, and the CDR3 follows TCRdb's listing. This chain joins TRBV10-3 and TRBJ1-1. Germline-derived CDR1 and CDR2 are ENHRY and SYGVKD. The CDR3 is 14 amino acids in total, end residues counted. The CDR3 loop is CAICSARPTWEAFF.

This chain joins TRBV7-2 and TRBJ1-1; D is uncertain. Germline CDR1 SGHTA, CDR2 FQGNSA. V lost 4 bases and J lost 8, with 14 bases in between. The CDR3 is 13 amino acids. CDR3 sequence reads: CASSSAARAEAFF. For the CDR3, the DNA is TGTGCCAGCAGCTCGGCGGCACGAGCCGAAGCTTTCTTT.

The chain carries TRBV29-1 and TRBJ2-7; 10 nucleotides agree with TRBD2. CDR3 length: 12 residues. CDR1 is SQVTM and CDR2 is ANQGSEA in the germline V gene. V lost 6 bases, J lost 3 bases, and 2 bases stayed unmatched. DNA for the CDR3: TGCAGCGTCTGGACTAGCGGCTACGAGCAGTACTTC. It translates to CSVWTSGYEQYF.